This T cell receptor (beta chain) was retrieved from a study of regulatory T cells in long-lasting Graves disease. The authors built TCR beta libraries using iRepertoire HTBI primers and Arm-PCR of CDR3 regions. TCRdb independently ran MiXCR on the multiplex PCR reads; one entry per CDR3 protein. The profile shows 250,000 to 300,000 distinct CDR3 sequences, 22% of them singletons. This CDR3 has 13 amino acids. Germline V gene lookup returns CDR1 SGHTA and CDR2 FQGTGA. The germline V and J ends were trimmed by 5 bases and 0 bases, with 6 bases remaining between them. Time point: persistent/refractory GD, antithyroid drugs over 5 years with positive TRAb. RNA extracted from PBMCs served as the sequencing template. Peripheral blood, nine milliliters of it, was drawn into EDTA tubes. This clonotype was observed a few times.

The sample here was peripheral blood mononuclear cells (PBMCs), taken when the disease was refractory, from a patient treated with antithyroid drugs. This chain connects TRBV7-3 to TRBJ2-3; D not certain. This TCR was recovered from a female donor with Graves disease. The CDR3 sequence is CASSPASTDTQYF. In nucleotides, the CDR3 is TGTGCCAGCAGCCCAGCTAGCACAGATACGCAGTATTTT.